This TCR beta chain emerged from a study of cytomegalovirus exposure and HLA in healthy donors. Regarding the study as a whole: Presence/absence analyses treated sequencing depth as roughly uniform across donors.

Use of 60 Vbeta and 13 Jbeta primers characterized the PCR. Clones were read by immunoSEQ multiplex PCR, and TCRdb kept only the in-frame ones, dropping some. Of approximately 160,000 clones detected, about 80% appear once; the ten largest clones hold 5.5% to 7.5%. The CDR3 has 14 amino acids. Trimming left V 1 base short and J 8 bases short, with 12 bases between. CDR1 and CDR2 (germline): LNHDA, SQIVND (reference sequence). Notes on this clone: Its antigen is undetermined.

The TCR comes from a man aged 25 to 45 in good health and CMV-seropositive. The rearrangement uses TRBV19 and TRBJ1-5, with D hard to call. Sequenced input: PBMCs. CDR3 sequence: CASSIGETAKPQHF. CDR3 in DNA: TGTGCCAGTAGTATAGGGGAGACCGCAAAGCCCCAGCATTTT.